This TCR beta chain was sequenced in a study of shared clonotypes between healthy human individuals. A word on this clone: Its antigen remains unidentified.

General study findings and limits: Generally, naive subsets (rather than memory subsets) showed larger estimated richness.

Sorted-subset replicate PCR reactions contained 200 to 250 ng DNA, corresponding to tens of thousands of T cell genomes. Produced via immunoSEQ multiplex PCR; TCRdb's table is partial and in-frame only. The sample lists roughly 1,500,000 clones; less than 99% were seen once. All of the donors resided in Nashville, Tennessee, and each was a Caucasian adult. The clonotype was recovered from a man aged 25 to 45 in good health. The sample consisted of naive CD4+ T cells sorted from blood. Subset in this sample: CD45RA+ positively selected.

CDR3 bases: TGTGCCAGTAGTGTTAAACAGGGACTCAACACTGAAGCTTTCTTT. Its protein product is CASSVKQGLNTEAFF. The V and J genes are TRBV19 and TRBJ1-1; possibly TRBD1 for D (6 bases). The CDR3 contains 15 residues. CDR1 is LNHDA, CDR2 SQIVND, per germline (reference sequence). Trimming shortened V by 5 bases and J by 2 bases, and 15 bases separated the two germline ends.